One and the same sample provided the 19 T cell receptor beta chains below, sequenced in a study of siplizumab effects on memory and regulatory T cells. Clones were read by immunoSEQ multiplex PCR, and TCRdb kept only the in-frame ones, dropping some. This repertoire shows tens of thousands of clones, about 93% found once; its top ten account for roughly 0.3%. Input material: non-Treg CD4+ T cells sorted from blood. Receptors were obtained from a human donor in good health.

This chain connects TRBV5-6 to TRBJ1-2; 8 bases match TRBD1. J gave up 8 bases and V 4 bases, and 13 bases lay outside the gene matches. The CDR3 sequence is 15 residues long. Germline V gives CDR1 SGHDT, CDR2 YYEEEE. CDR3: CASSPTGTGPGGYTF. CDR3 in DNA: TGTGCCAGCAGCCCAACGGGGACAGGCCCGGGGGGCTACACCTTC.

This clone was seen a handful of times. The chain recombines TRBV14 with TRBJ1-1; unclear D gene. In germline, CDR1 is SGHDN, CDR2 FVKESK. The CDR3 runs to 13 residues. V lost 0 bases and J lost 0, with 2 bases in between. This CDR3 reads CASSQDLNTEAFF. In DNA, the CDR3 is TGTGCCAGCAGCCAAGATCTGAACACTGAAGCTTTCTTT.

This chain uses TRBV11-3 with TRBJ2-2; no clear D. Trimming left V 2 bases short and J 6 bases short, with 1 base between. This CDR3 has 11 amino acids. CDR1 is SGHNT, CDR2 YENEEA, per germline. The CDR3 coding sequence is TGTGCCAGCAGCTTATCCGGGGAGCTGTTTTTT. It codes for CASSLSGELFF.

The chain combines TRBV7-3 with TRBJ2-5; 13 positions match TRBD2. The ends lost 8 bases at V and 2 bases at J; junction bases unmatched: 5. The CDR3 totals 15 residues. CDR1 SGHTA and CDR2 FQGTGA come from the germline V gene. The CDR3 coding sequence is TGTGCCAGCGGTACGGGACTAGCGGGGCAAGAGACCCAGTACTTC. Protein product: CASGTGLAGQETQYF.

The chain joins TRBV19 to TRBJ2-3; D is perhaps TRBD2 (6 bases). The V gene's germline CDR1 is LNHDA and CDR2 SQIVND (reference sequence). V shed 4 bases and J shed 0 bases, with 8 bases lying between them. This CDR3 has 14 residues. DNA for the CDR3: TGTGCCAGTAGTACGGGAGCTAGCACAGATACGCAGTATTTT. Translated, it gives CASSTGASTDTQYF.

This chain connects TRBV19 to TRBJ2-2; possible D gene TRBD2, 6 bases. Trimming shortened V by 3 bases and J by 4 bases, and 12 bases separated the two germline ends. This CDR3 is built from 15 residues. Germline-derived CDR1 and CDR2 are LNHDA and SQIVND (reference sequence). The CDR3 here is CASSMEGLFTGELFF. The CDR3, as DNA: TGTGCCAGTAGTATGGAGGGTTTGTTCACCGGGGAGCTGTTTTTT. Variable domain in full (rest from reference TRBV19 and TRBJ2-2): DGGITQSPKYLFRKEGQNVTLSCEQNLNHDAMYWYRQDPGQGLRLIYYSQIVNDFQKGDIAEGYSVSREKKESFPLTVTSAQKNPTAFYLCASSMEGLFTGELFFGEGSRLTVL.

The chain employs TRBV30 and TRBJ1-1; D is ambiguous. The CDR3 spans 12 residues. From germline, CDR1 is GTSNPN and CDR2 SVGIG (reference sequence). V dropped 7 bases and J dropped 1 base, with 10 bases sitting between them. The CDR3 here is CASQAGNTEAFF. The DNA of the CDR3 is TGTGCCTCGCAGGCGGGGAACACTGAAGCTTTCTTT.

The rearrangement uses TRBV7-3 and TRBJ2-1; D not resolved. The CDR3 is made up of 13 amino acids. Germline CDR1 SGHTA, CDR2 FQGTGA. V dropped 5 bases and J dropped 6 bases, with 11 bases sitting between them. The CDR3 nucleotides are TGTGCCAGCAGCCTCGACCGATCCAATGAGCAGTTCTTC. It yields the protein CASSLDRSNEQFF.

This rearrangement joins TRBV5-8 to TRBJ1-3, with D possibly TRBD1 on 5 matching bases. V was shortened by 0 bases and J by 1 base, with 5 bases between the two germline ends. Per germline, CDR1 SGHTS and CDR2 YDEGEE. The CDR3 has 14 amino acids. The CDR3 reads CASSLEGSGNTIYF. The CDR3 coding sequence is TGTGCCAGCAGCTTGGAGGGGTCTGGAAACACCATATATTTT.

The chain joins TRBV6-4 to TRBJ2-1, with TRBD2 matching over 13 bases. The V and J ends lost 6 bases and 8 bases, in that order; junction bases with no gene match: 7. CDR3 length: 15 amino acids. The V gene's germline CDR1 is MRHNA and CDR2 SNTAGT. Here the CDR3 reads CASRPQGLAGYEQFF. CDR3 coding DNA: TGTGCCAGCAGGCCCCAGGGACTAGCGGGATATGAGCAGTTCTTC.

The chain carries TRBV6-6 and TRBJ2-7; 7 bases are shared with TRBD1. J was trimmed by 4 bases and V by 6 bases; bases with no gene match: 9. Germline V gene sequence: CDR1 MNHNY, CDR2 SVGAGI (reference sequence). The CDR3 is 14 amino acids. CDR3 nucleotides: TGTGCCAGCAGCCCGACAGGGAGTGTTTACGAGCAGTACTTC. Its translation: CASSPTGSVYEQYF.

The CDR3 spells CAWRQGIWTGELFF. CDR3 nucleotides: TGTGCCTGGAGGCAGGGGATTTGGACCGGGGAGCTGTTTTTT. This chain links TRBV30 with TRBJ2-2; TRBD1 might be the D (6 bases). The CDR3 is 14 amino acids. CDR1 and CDR2 (germline): GTSNPN, SVGIG (reference sequence). Trimming cost V 3 bases and J 5 bases, with 13 bases left between them. Complete variable domain (other parts from reference TRBV30 and TRBJ2-2): SQTIHQWPATLVQPVGSPLSLECTVEGTSNPNLYWYRQAAGRGLQLLFYSVGIGQISSEVPQNLSASRPQDRQFILSSKKLLLSDSGFYLCAWRQGIWTGELFFGEGSRLTVL.

This chain uses TRBV4-1 with TRBJ2-5; 7 positions agree with TRBD2. The CDR3 covers 17 residues. The V gene's germline CDR1 is MGHRA and CDR2 YSYEKL. V dropped 3 bases and J dropped 3; count of bases not matched to a gene: 13. The CDR3 protein is CASSQTPASGQKETQYF. For the CDR3, the DNA is TGCGCCAGCAGCCAGACCCCAGCTAGCGGCCAAAAAGAGACCCAGTACTTC.

The V call is TRBV30, the J call TRBJ1-5; D is possibly TRBD1 (5 bases). This CDR3 is 11 amino acids long. In germline, CDR1 is GTSNPN, CDR2 SVGIG (reference sequence). Trimming left V 0 bases short and J 11 bases short, with 8 bases between. The chain's CDR3 is CAWSVGVAQHF. CDR3 DNA: TGTGCCTGGAGTGTGGGGGTAGCCCAGCATTTT. The full variable domain, completed using reference TRBV30 and TRBJ1-5, is SQTIHQWPATLVQPVGSPLSLECTVEGTSNPNLYWYRQAAGRGLQLLFYSVGIGQISSEVPQNLSASRPQDRQFILSSKKLLLSDSGFYLCAWSVGVAQHFGDGTRLSIL.

The genes are TRBV9 and TRBJ2-3; D is unclear. CDR1 is SGDLS, CDR2 YYNGEE, per germline. V lost 4 bases, J lost 0 bases, and 6 bases lay in between. There are 13 residues in the CDR3. CDR3 in amino acids: CASSPPSTDTQYF. CDR3 nucleotide sequence: TGTGCCAGCAGCCCTCCCAGCACAGATACGCAGTATTTT.

The chain's CDR3 is CAWSIGLNSNQPQHF. CDR3 DNA: TGTGCCTGGAGTATAGGACTCAATAGCAATCAGCCCCAGCATTTT. The chain employs TRBV30 and TRBJ1-5; no firm D call. The CDR3 loop spans 15 amino acids. Trimming stripped 2 bases from V and 0 bases from J, with 11 bases between. The germline V gene has CDR1 GTSNPN and CDR2 SVGIG (reference sequence).

This sequence joins TRBV27 and TRBJ2-2, with D possibly matching TRBD1 (6 bases). Deletions cut 4 bases from V and 4 bases from J, with 10 bases between. Germline V gives CDR1 MNHEY, CDR2 SMNVEV (reference sequence). The CDR3 has 14 amino acids. CDR3 sequence reads: CASSSGARTGELFF. DNA for the CDR3: TGTGCCAGCAGTTCAGGGGCCCGCACCGGGGAGCTGTTTTTT.

J is TRBJ2-3 and V is TRBV5-1; 7 bases agree with TRBD1. This CDR3 comprises 15 residues. The J segment lost 5 bases and the V segment lost 0 bases, leaving 6 bases of the junction unmatched. In germline, CDR1 is SGHRS, CDR2 YFSETQ. The CDR3 sequence is CASSLVSGGGDTQYF. The CDR3 DNA reads TGCGCCAGCAGCTTGGTATCAGGGGGTGGAGATACGCAGTATTTT.

J is TRBJ2-5 and V is TRBV5-1, with TRBD1 identical over 12 bases. Germline CDR1 SGHRS, CDR2 YFSETQ. V shed 3 bases, J shed 13 bases, and the junction held 10 bases outside the gene matches. The CDR3 runs to 14 residues. CDR3: CASSSRDRGRDGYF. CDR3 nucleotide sequence: TGCGCCAGCAGCTCCCGGGACAGGGGGCGCGACGGGTACTTC.